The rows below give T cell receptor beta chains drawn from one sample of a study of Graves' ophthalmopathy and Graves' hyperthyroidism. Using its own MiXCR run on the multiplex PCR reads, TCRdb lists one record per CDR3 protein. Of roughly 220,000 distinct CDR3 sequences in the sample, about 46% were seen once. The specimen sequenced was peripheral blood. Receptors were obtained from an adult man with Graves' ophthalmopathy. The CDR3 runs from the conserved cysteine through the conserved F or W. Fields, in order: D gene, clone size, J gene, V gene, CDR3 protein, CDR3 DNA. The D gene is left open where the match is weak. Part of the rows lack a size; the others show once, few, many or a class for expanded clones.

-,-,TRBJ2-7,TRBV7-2,CASSFRLWGGAYEQYF,TGTGCCAGCAGCTTTCGGCTGTGGGGGGGGGCGTACGAGCAGTACTTC
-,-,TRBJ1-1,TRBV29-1,CSVESFGWNTEAFF,TGCAGCGTTGAAAGTTTTGGTTGGAACACTGAAGCTTTCTTT
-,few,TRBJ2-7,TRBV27,CASKGGQSEQYF,TGTGCCAGCAAGGGGGGACAGAGCGAGCAGTACTTC
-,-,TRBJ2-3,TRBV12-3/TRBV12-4,CASSVGGGTDTQYF,TGTGCCAGCAGTGTAGGGGGAGGGACAGATACGCAGTATTTT
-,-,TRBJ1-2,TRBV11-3,CASSPSGLNYGYTF,TGTGCCAGCAGCCCCAGTGGTCTGAACTATGGCTACACCTTC
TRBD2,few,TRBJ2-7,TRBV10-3,CAISPGGGSDEQYF,TGTGCCATCAGCCCCGGCGGGGGGTCGGACGAGCAGTACTTC
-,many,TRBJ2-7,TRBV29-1,CSVERQGYEQYF,TGCAGCGTTGAAAGGCAGGGCTACGAGCAGTACTTC
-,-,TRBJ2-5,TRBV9,CASSPNPGRQETQYF,TGTGCCAGCAGCCCCAATCCGGGAAGACAAGAGACCCAGTACTTC
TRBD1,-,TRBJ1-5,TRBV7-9,CASSTGTANQPQHF,TGTGCCAGCAGCACCGGGACAGCCAATCAGCCCCAGCATTTT
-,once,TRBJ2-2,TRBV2,CASVGTTNTGELFF,TGCGCCAGCGTGGGGACAACGAACACCGGGGAGCTGTTTTTT
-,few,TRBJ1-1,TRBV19,CASSIGISVRTEAFF,TGTGCCAGTAGTATTGGGATCTCGGTAAGGACTGAAGCTTTCTTT
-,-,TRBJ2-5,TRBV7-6,CATVGRMEETQYF,TGTGCCACCGTGGGACGGATGGAAGAGACCCAGTACTTC
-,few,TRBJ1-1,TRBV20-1,CSAYRVEAFF,TGCAGTGCCTACAGGGTTGAAGCTTTCTTT
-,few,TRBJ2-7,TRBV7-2,CASSLDRDYYEQYF,TGTGCCAGCAGCCTAGACAGAGATTACTACGAGCAGTACTTC
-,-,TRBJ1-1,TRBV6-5,CASSYSRDMNTEAFF,TGTGCCAGCAGTTACTCCCGGGATATGAACACTGAAGCTTTCTTT
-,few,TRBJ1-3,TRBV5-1,CASSLQTAGNTIYF,TGCGCCAGCAGCCTCCAGACAGCTGGAAACACCATATATTTT
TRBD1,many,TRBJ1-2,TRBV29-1,CSVVGPTGDRGYTF,TGCAGCGTTGTGGGTCCCACAGGGGACAGGGGCTACACCTTC
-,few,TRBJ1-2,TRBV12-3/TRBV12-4,CASSFTGTDYGYTF,TGTGCCAGCAGTTTTACAGGGACGGACTATGGCTACACCTTC
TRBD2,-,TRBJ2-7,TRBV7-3,CASSLSPGRGGEQYF,TGTGCCAGCAGCTTATCACCAGGGCGGGGAGGGGAGCAGTACTTC
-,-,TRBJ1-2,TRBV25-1,CASSLPGHPEDGYTF,TGTGCCAGCAGCCTACCGGGACACCCCGAGGATGGCTACACCTTC
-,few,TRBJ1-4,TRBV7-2,CASSFNRATNEKLFF,TGTGCCAGCAGCTTTAACAGAGCAACTAATGAAAAACTGTTTTTT
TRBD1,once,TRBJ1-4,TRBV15,CATSRGGQGAGEKLFF,TGTGCCACCAGCAGAGGAGGACAGGGTGCTGGTGAAAAACTGTTTTTT
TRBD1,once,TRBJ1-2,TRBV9,CASSGYRGRASDYGYTF,TGTGCCAGCAGCGGGTACAGGGGTAGGGCCTCGGATTATGGCTACACCTTC
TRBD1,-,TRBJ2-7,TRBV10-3,CAISTSSGTVSYEQYF,TGTGCCATCAGTACAAGCTCCGGGACAGTTTCCTACGAGCAGTACTTC
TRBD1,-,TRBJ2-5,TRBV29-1,CSVGDRGETQYF,TGCAGCGTGGGGGACAGGGGAGAGACCCAGTACTTC
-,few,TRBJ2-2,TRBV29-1,CSVEDQGTGYTGELFF,TGCAGCGTTGAAGATCAGGGAACAGGATACACCGGGGAGCTGTTTTTT
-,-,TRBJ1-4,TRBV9,CASSARTENEKLFF,TGTGCCAGCTCAGCTCGGACCGAGAATGAAAAACTGTTTTTT
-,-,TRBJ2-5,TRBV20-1,CSASFPYQETQYF,TGCAGTGCTAGCTTTCCGTACCAAGAGACCCAGTACTTC
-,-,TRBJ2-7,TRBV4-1,CASSQEDRGREQYF,TGCGCCAGCAGCCAAGAAGATCGGGGGCGGGAGCAGTACTTC
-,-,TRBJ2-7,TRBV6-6,CASSSRLMTDTSF,TGTGCCAGCAGTTCCAGACTGATGACCGACACCAGCTTC
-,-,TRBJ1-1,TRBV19,CASSILRGGTEAFF,TGTGCCAGTAGTATCCTTCGAGGGGGAACTGAAGCTTTCTTT
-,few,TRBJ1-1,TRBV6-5,CASSSRSPRAFF,TGTGCCAGCAGTTCACGCTCACCTAGGGCTTTCTTT
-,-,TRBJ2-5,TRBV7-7,CASSLPGGQETQYF,TGTGCTAGCAGCCTCCCTGGGGGGCAAGAGACCCAGTACTTC
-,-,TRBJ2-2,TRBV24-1,CATSRTGPTGELFF,TGTGCCACCAGTCGTACAGGTCCCACCGGGGAGCTGTTTTTT
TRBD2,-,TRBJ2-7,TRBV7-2,CASSLRLAGGYEQYF,TGTGCCAGCAGCTTACGACTAGCGGGGGGGTACGAGCAGTACTTC
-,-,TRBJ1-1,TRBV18,CASSPGVIGTEAFF,TGTGCCAGCTCCCCGGGAGTTATCGGCACTGAAGCTTTCTTT
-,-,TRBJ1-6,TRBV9,CASSREAGADISPLHF,TGCGCCAGCAGCCGGGAGGCAGGTGCTGATATTTCACCCCTCCACTTT
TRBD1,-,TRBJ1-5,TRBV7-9,CASSLTGGQPQHF,TGTGCCAGCAGCTTGACAGGGGGACAGCCCCAGCATTTT
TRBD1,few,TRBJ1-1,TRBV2,CASSDSPGTGGTEAFF,TGTGCCAGCAGTGACTCCCCCGGGACAGGAGGAACTGAAGCTTTCTTT
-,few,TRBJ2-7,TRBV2,CASSESILTYEQYF,TGTGCCAGCAGTGAGTCGATCCTGACCTACGAGCAGTACTTC
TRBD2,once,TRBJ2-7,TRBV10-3,CASRPRLAGDTYEQYF,TGTGCCAGCAGGCCCCGACTAGCGGGAGATACCTACGAGCAGTACTTC
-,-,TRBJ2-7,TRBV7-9,CASSSDTHSYEQYF,TGTGCCAGCAGCTCCGACACCCATTCCTACGAGCAGTACTTC
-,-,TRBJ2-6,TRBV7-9,CASSLRAGISGANVLTF,TGTGCCAGCAGCTTGCGGGCCGGGATCTCTGGGGCCAACGTCCTGACTTTC
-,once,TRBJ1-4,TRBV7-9,CASSPRGTTNEKLFF,TGTGCCAGCAGCCCTCGGGGGACAACGAATGAAAAACTGTTTTTT
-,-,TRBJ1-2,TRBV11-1,CASSQGPGLGYGYTF,TGCGCCAGCAGCCAAGGGCCAGGGTTGGGCTATGGCTACACCTTC
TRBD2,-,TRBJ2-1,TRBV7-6,CASSLRLAANEQFF,TGTGCCAGCAGTTTAAGACTAGCTGCCAATGAGCAGTTCTTC
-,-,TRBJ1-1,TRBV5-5,CASSSKGPGAYTEAFF,TGTGCCAGCAGCTCGAAGGGACCGGGGGCCTACACTGAAGCTTTCTTT
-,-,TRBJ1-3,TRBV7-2,CASSFPPDVGRSSGNTIYF,TGTGCCAGCAGCTTCCCACCTGACGTAGGGAGGAGCTCTGGAAACACCATATATTTT
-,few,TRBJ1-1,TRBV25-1,CASTRGWGDGTEAFF,TGTGCCAGCACCCGAGGTTGGGGGGATGGGACTGAAGCTTTCTTT
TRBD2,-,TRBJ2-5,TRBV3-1,CASSQGEGADFF,TGTGCCAGCAGCCAAGGGGAGGGAGCTGATTTCTTC
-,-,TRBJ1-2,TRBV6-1,CASSAGNPSNYGYTF,TGTGCCAGCTCGGCAGGGAATCCCTCTAACTATGGCTACACCTTC
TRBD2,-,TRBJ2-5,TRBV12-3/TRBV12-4,CASSVDSGGVTETQYF,TGTGCCAGCAGCGTGGATAGCGGGGGGGTCACAGAGACCCAGTACTTC